This TCR beta chain was documented in a study of vaccination and CD4 T cells after COVID-19. On this clonotype: Its antigen is undetermined.

The assay that was used to sequence DNA from cultured CD4+ T cells was the Oncomine TCR Beta short-read assay. TCRdb re-derived calls from the PCR reads in MiXCR, one entry per CDR3 protein. There are under 20,000 distinct CDR3 sequences in the sample; 50% to 60% occur only once, and 6.5% to 7.5% lies in the top ten. The treatment denotes: roughly 10-day PBMC culture with coronavirus spike peptide pools or control peptides (ViraFEST assay). This clonotype was sampled from a human donor who had recovered from COVID-19. The source material was CD4+ T cells from blood, cultured in vitro.

The CDR3 is CSGGGQGAGEQFF. DNA for the CDR3: TGCAGTGGGGGAGGACAGGGGGCGGGTGAGCAGTTCTTC. The chain uses TRBV20-1 and TRBJ2-1; 11 nucleotides line up with TRBD1. CDR1 and CDR2 from the germline V gene are DFQATT and SNEGSKA (reference sequence). The junction had 8 bases not matched to a gene; V was cut back by 7 bases and J by 9 bases. The CDR3 runs 13 residues.